This T cell receptor beta chain was identified during a study of T cell responses to AZD1222 COVID-19 vaccine. Study findings and constraints: Baseline seropositives among AZD1222 recipients totaled only five to seven. The span of vaccine-associated CD4 TCRs extended across spike, with dominance at 160-218 and 743-854.

The method was immunoSEQ multiplex PCR; TCRdb's version includes in-frame clones alone and lacks a portion of them. The table lists under 40,000 clones, about 89% of them singletons. A remark on this clone: As yet, its antigen is unknown.

The sequence came from an adult in good health. The sample consisted of peripheral blood, taken on day 0 of AZD1222 vaccination.

The CDR3 sequence is CASRATGNTEAFF. The CDR3 bases are TGTGCCAGCAGGGCCACAGGGAACACTGAAGCTTTCTTT. V is TRBV6-4 and J is TRBJ1-1, with TRBD1 as a possible D gene (5 bases). The germline V gene encodes CDR1 MRHNA and CDR2 SNTAGT. Trimming took 6 bases from V and 1 from J, leaving 9 bases between them. The length of the CDR3 is 13 residues.